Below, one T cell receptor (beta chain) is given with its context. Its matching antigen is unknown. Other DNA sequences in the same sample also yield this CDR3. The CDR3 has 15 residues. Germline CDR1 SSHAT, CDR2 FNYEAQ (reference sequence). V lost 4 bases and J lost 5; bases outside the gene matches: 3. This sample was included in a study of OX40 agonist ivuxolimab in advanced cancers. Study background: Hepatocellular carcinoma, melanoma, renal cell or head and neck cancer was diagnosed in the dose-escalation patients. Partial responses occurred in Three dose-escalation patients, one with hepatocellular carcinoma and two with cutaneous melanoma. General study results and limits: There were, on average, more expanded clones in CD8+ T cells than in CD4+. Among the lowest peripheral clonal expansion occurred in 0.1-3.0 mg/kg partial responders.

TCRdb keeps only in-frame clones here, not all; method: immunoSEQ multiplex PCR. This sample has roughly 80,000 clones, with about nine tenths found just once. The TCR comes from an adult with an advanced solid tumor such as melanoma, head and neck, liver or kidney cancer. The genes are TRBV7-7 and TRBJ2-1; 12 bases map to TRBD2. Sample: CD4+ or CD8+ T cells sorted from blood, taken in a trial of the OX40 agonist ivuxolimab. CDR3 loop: CASSSGLAGNNEQFF. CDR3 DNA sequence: TGTGCCAGCAGCTCCGGACTAGCGGGAAACAATGAGCAGTTCTTC.